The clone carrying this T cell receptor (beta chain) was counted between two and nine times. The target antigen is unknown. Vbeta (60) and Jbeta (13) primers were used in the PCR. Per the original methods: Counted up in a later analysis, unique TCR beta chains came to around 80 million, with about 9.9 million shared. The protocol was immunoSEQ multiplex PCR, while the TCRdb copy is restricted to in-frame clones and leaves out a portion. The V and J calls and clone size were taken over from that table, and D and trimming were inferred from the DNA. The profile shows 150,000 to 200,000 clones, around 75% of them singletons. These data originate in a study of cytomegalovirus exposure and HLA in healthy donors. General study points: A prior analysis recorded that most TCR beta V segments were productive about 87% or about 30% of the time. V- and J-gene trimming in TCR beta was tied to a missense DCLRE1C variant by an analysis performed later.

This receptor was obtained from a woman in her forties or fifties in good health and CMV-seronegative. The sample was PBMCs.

The CDR3 DNA is TGTGCCAGCAGCCTCAAAGCGGGGGGGAGCTACGAGCAGTACTTC. Its translation: CASSLKAGGSYEQYF. The chain has TRBV5-6 and TRBJ2-7; 10 bases agree with TRBD2. V dropped 4 bases and J dropped 3; count of bases not matched to a gene: 7. Germline CDR1 and CDR2: SGHDT and YYEEEE. CDR3 length: 15 amino acids.